Listed below are T cell receptor beta chains from one sample, sequenced in a study of cytomegalovirus exposure and HLA in healthy donors. Data came from immunoSEQ multiplex PCR; TCRdb stores just in-frame clones and leaves some out. The sample records 150,000 or so clones, roughly 80% being singletons. The sequenced sample was PBMCs. The source is a female donor in good health and CMV-seronegative. The CDR3 runs from the conserved cysteine through the conserved F or W. The D gene is left open where the match is weak.

>TRBD1|TRBV5-1
CASSWRQGNTEAFF
>TRBD1|TRBV27
CASRTFQGVPLYTF
>NA|TRBV25-1
CASSDGEAFF
>TRBD1|TRBV27
CASSSDPIGTGDDQPQHF
>NA|TRBV5-1
CASSEGVYYGYTF
>TRBD2|TRBV13
CASEAGGLKETQYF
>TRBD2|TRBV10-2
CASSGQGGPDEQYF
>NA|TRBV7-9
CASLSLENTGELFF
>NA|TRBV19
CASSSRKEGGYGYTF
>NA|TRBV25-1
CASTRTHEAFF
>TRBD2|TRBV14
CASSQRELAGVSSEQFF
>TRBD2|TRBV11-2
CASSLVGGGSSYNEQFF
>NA|TRBV10-2
CASIDDWTNYNSPLHF
>NA|TRBV7-9
CASSLDGGNTEAFF
>NA|TRBV2
CASSESGGYIEKLFF
>NA|TRBV11-2
CASSLGSVGDYEQYF
>TRBD1|TRBV18
CASQGTGEPEQYF
>NA|TRBV7-9
CASSQPKQGFFSYNEQFF
>TRBD1|TRBV6-5
CASRPQGENSYEQYF
>NA|TRBV6-6
CASSYSIMTFGNTIYF
>NA|TRBV18
CASSPDRNYGYTF
>NA|TRBV30
CAWSVPGSGNTIYF
>NA|TRBV5-1
CASSSAGNTIYF
>NA|TRBV27
CASSPPGFQETQYF
>NA|TRBV7-9
CASSSISRTVQDTEAFF
>NA|TRBV21-1
CASSPHGEQYF
>NA|TRBV4-1
CASSAPWLTNEKLFF
>TRBD1|TRBV7-9
CSSDRANTEAFF
>TRBD1|TRBV5-1
CASRSGQGANNEQFF
>TRBD2|TRBV6-5
CASSNSGRGDTQYF
>TRBD1|TRBV11-3
CASSVGTGASTDTQYF
>TRBD2|TRBV28
CASSSTTGTSGTPETQYF
>NA|TRBV18
CASSPQGFGSYRNTDTQYF
>NA|TRBV5-1
CASSQTGGNQPQHF
>NA|TRBV28
CASSLNQNYGYTF
>TRBD2|TRBV10-3
CAISEWTSGAYNEQFF
>TRBD1|TRBV5-1
CASSLADEGAGYTF
>NA|TRBV28
CASTSGGSPLHF
>NA|TRBV19
CASRLWTEAFF
>NA|TRBV9
CASSPAPRGPPSTDTQYF
>NA|TRBV7-3
CASSISGQYTGELFF
>TRBD1|TRBV14
CASSQGQGYNSPLHF
>TRBD2|TRBV9
CASSVVAGHNEQFF
>NA|TRBV6-6
CASSSRRMNTEAFF
>TRBD1|TRBV5-4
CASSLRQGNGYTF
>TRBD1|TRBV7-2
CASAGTGSYNEQFF
>TRBD2|TRBV7-2
CASSRGQRGGTFGTQYF
>NA|TRBV19
CASSTSLGNTIYF
>NA|TRBV29-1
CSFTQSGEDQPQHF
>NA|TRBV28
CAIDTNSNQPQHF
>NA|TRBV5-1
CASSHQRDTEAFF
>TRBD1|TRBV6-5
CASSGTGGTQYF